The source of this T cell receptor (beta chain) is a study of shared clonotypes between healthy human individuals. The CDR3 loop spans 13 amino acids. V lost 2 bases and J lost 3, with 8 bases in between. The germline V gene has CDR1 MDHEN and CDR2 SYDVKM. The data were produced by immunoSEQ multiplex PCR, yet TCRdb's version contains in-frame clones alone and is incomplete. The data contain some 650,000 clones, around 97% of them seen just once; the ten biggest clones take up less than 0.065%. Sequencing was done on a sample of naive CD4+ T cells sorted from blood. The subset: CD45RA+ positively selected. The genes are TRBV28 and TRBJ2-7; possible D gene TRBD1, 6 bases. The sequence came from a woman aged 25 to 39 in good health. CDR3 amino acids: CASSLQGFYEQYF. CDR3 nucleotides: TGTGCCAGCAGTTTACAGGGGTTCTACGAGCAGTACTTC.